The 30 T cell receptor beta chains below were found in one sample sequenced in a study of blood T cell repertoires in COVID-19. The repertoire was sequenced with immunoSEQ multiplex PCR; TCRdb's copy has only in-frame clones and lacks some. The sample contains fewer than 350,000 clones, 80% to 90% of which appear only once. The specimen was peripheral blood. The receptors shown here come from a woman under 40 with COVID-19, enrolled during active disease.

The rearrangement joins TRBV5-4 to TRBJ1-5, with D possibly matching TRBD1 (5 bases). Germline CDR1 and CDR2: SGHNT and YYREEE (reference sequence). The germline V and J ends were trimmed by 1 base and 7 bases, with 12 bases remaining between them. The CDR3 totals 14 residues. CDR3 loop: CASSLMGEEQPQHF. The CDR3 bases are TGTGCCAGCAGCTTGATGGGGGAGGAACAGCCCCAGCATTTT.

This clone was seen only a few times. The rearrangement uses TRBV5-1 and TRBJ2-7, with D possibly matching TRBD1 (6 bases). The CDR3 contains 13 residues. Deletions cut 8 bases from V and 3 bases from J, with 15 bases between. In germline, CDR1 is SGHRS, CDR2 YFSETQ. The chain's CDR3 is CASSQGLGYEQYF. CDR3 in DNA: TGCGCCAGTAGTCAGGGGTTGGGCTACGAGCAGTACTTC.

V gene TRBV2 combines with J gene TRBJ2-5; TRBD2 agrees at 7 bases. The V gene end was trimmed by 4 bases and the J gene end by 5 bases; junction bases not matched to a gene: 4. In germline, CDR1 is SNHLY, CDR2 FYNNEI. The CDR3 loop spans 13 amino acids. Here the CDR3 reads CASSAKGGETQYF. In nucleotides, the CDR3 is TGTGCCAGCAGTGCGAAGGGAGGGGAGACCCAGTACTTC.

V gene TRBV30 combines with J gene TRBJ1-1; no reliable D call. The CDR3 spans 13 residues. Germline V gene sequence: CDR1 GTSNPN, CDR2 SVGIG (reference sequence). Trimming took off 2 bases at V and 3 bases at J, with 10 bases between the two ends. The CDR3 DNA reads TGTGCCTGGAGTTACGGGGATTACACTGAAGCTTTCTTT. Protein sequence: CAWSYGDYTEAFF.

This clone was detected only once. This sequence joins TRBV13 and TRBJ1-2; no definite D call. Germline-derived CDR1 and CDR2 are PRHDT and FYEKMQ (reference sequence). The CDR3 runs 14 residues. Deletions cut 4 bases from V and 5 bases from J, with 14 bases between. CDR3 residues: CASSYRPPGYGYTF. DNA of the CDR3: TGTGCCAGCAGCTACAGACCGCCTGGTTATGGCTACACCTTC.

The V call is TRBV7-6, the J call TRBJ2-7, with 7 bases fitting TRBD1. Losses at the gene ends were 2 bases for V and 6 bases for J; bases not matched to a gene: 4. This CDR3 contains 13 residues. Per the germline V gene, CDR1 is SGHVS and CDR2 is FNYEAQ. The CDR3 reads CASSLRQGGEQYF. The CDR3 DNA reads TGTGCCAGCAGCTTACGACAGGGCGGCGAGCAGTACTTC.

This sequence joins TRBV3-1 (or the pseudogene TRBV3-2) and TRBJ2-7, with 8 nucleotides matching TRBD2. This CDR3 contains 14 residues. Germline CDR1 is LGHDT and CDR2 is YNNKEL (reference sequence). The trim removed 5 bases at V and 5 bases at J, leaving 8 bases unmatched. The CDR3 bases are TGTGCCAGCAGCACCCGACTAGCGTTTCACGAGCAGTACTTC. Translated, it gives CASSTRLAFHEQYF.

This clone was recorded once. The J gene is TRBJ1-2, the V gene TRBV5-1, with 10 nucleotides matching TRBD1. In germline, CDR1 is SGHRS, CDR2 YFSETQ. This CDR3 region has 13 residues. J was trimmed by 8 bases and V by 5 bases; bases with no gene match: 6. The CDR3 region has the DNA TGCGCCAGCAGTGGGACAGGGGCAGGCGGCTACACCTTC. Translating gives CASSGTGAGGYTF.

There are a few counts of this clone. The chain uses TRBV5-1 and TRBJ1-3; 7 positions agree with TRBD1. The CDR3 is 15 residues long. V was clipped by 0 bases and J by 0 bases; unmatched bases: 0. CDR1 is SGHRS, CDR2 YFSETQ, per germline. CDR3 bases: TGCGCCAGCAGCTTGGGGACAGGCTCTGGAAACACCATATATTTT. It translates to CASSLGTGSGNTIYF.

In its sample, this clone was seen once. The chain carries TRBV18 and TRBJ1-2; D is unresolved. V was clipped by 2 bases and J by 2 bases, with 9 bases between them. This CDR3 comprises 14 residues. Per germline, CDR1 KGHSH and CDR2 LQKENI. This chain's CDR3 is CASSPYAGNYGYTF. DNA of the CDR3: TGTGCCAGCTCACCATATGCAGGCAACTATGGCTACACCTTC.

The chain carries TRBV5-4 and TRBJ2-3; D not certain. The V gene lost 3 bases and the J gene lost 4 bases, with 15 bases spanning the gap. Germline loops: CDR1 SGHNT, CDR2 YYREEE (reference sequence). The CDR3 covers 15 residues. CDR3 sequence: CASSSPGYASDTQYF. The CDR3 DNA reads TGTGCCAGCAGCTCGCCGGGTTACGCATCAGATACGCAGTATTTT.

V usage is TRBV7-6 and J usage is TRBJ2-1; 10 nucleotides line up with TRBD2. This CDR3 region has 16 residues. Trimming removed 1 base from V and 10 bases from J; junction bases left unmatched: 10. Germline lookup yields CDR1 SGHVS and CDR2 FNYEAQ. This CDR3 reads CASSLGAAGGRGEQFF. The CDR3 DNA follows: TGTGCCAGCAGCTTAGGCGCAGCGGGGGGGAGAGGAGAGCAGTTCTTC.

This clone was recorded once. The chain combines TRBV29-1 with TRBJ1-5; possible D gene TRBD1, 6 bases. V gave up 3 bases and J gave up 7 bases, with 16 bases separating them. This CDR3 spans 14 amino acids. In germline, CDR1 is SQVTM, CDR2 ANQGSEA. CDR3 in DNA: TGCAGCGTTGATGCCCGGGACAATTGGCAGCCCCAGCATTTT. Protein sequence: CSVDARDNWQPQHF.

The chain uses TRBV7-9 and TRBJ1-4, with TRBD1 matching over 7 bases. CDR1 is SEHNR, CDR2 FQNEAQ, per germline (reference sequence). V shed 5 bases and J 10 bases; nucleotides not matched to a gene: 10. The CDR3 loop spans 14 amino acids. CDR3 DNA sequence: TGTGCCAGCAGCCCACAGGGGTTTCCGGGAAAACTGTTTTTT. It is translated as CASSPQGFPGKLFF.

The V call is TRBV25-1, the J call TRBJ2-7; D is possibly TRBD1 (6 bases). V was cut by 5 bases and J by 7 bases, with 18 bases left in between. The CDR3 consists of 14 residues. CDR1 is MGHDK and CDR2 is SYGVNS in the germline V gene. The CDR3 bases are TGTGCCAGCAGTCAACTACAGGGTTCTCGGGAGCAGTACTTC. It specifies CASSQLQGSREQYF.

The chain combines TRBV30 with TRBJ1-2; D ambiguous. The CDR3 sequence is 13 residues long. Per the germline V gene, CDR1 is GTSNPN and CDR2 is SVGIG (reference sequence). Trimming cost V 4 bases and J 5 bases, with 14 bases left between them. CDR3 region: CAWMAGAGYGYTF. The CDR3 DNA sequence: TGTGCCTGGATGGCGGGTGCCGGTTATGGCTACACCTTC.

The CDR3 here is CASSLEGGRTEAFF. CDR3 bases: TGTGCCAGCAGCTTAGAGGGGGGACGGACTGAAGCTTTCTTT. V gene TRBV11-2 combines with J gene TRBJ1-1, with D tentatively TRBD1 (5 bases). The CDR3 runs 14 residues. Trimming removed 0 bases from V and 5 bases from J, with 10 bases in between. Germline CDR1 reads SGHAT; CDR2 reads FQNNGV.

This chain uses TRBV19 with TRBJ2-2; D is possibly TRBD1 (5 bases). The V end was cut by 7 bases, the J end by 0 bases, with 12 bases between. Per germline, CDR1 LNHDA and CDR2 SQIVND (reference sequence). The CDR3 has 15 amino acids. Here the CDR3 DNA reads TGTGCCAGTAAGTTGGAGACAGCGAACACCGGGGAGCTGTTTTTT. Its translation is CASKLETANTGELFF.

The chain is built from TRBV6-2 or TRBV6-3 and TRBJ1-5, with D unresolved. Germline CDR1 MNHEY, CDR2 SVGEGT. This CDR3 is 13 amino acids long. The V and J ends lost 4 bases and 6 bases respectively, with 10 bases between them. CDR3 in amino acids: CASSLGLSQPQHF. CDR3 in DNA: TGTGCCAGCAGTTTAGGACTCAGTCAGCCCCAGCATTTT.

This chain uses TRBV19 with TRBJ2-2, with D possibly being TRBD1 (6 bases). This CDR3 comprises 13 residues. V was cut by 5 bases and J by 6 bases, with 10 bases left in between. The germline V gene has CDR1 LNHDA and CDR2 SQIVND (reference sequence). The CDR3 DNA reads TGTGCCAGTAGTCTGCAGGGGCCCGGGGAGCTGTTTTTT. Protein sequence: CASSLQGPGELFF.

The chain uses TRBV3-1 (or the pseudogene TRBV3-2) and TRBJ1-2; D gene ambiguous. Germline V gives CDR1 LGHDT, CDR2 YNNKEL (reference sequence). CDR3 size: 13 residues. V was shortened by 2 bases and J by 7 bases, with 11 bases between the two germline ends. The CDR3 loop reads CASSQFGSSGYTF. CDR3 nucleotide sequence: TGTGCCAGCAGCCAATTTGGGAGTAGTGGCTACACCTTC.

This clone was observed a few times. The CDR3 DNA reads as TGTGCCAGCGGGGGTCGACAGGGGGACTACGAGCAGTACTTC. Encoded protein: CASGGRQGDYEQYF. The rearrangement joins TRBV27 to TRBJ2-7; 9 bases are a match to TRBD1. Germline V gives CDR1 MNHEY, CDR2 SMNVEV (reference sequence). V shed 8 bases and J 3 bases; nucleotides not matched to a gene: 8. The CDR3 covers 14 residues.

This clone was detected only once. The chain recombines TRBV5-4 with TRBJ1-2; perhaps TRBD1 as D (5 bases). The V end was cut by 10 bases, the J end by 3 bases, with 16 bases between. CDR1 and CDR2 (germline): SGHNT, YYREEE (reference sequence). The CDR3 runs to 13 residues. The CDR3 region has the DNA TGTGCCTCAAAACCAGGGATCGACTATGGCTACACCTTC. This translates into CASKPGIDYGYTF. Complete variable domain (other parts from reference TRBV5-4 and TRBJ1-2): ETGVTQSPTHLIKTRGQQVTLRCSSQSGHNTVSWYQQALGQGPQFIFQYYREEENGRGNFPPRFSGLQFPNYSSELNVNALELDDSALYLCASKPGIDYGYTFGSGTRLTVV.

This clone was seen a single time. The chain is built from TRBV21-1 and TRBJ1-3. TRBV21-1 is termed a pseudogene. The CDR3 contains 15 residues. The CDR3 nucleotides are TGTGCCAGCAGCAAAGACCCGAGCTCTGGAAACACCATATATTTT. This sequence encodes CASSKDPSSGNTIYF.

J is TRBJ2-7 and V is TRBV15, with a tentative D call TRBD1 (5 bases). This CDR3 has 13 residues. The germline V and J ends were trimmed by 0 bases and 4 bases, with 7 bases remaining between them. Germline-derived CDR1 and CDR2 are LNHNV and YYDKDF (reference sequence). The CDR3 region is CATSRDRVYEQYF. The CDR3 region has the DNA TGTGCCACCAGCAGAGACAGGGTTTACGAGCAGTACTTC.

The CDR3 is CAWTGGRGGNTIYF. The CDR3 DNA reads TGTGCCTGGACTGGTGGCAGGGGAGGAAACACCATATATTTT. This rearrangement joins TRBV30 to TRBJ1-3; tentatively, D is TRBD1 (6 bases). V was cut by 4 bases and J by 4 bases, with 14 bases left in between. CDR1 and CDR2 (germline): GTSNPN, SVGIG (reference sequence). This CDR3 spans 14 amino acids.

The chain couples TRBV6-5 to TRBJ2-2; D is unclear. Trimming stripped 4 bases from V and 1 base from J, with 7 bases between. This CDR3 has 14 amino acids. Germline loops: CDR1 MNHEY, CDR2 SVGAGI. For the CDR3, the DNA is TGTGCCAGCAGTTGGCTCCTGAACACCGGGGAGCTGTTTTTT. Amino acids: CASSWLLNTGELFF.

CDR3 residues: CASKQGQGTYGYTF. CDR3 bases: TGTGCCAGCAAACAGGGACAGGGGACCTATGGCTACACCTTC. The rearrangement joins TRBV6-5 to TRBJ1-2; 10 nucleotides match TRBD1. V lost 7 bases, J lost 4 bases, and 6 bases stayed unmatched. The CDR3 totals 14 residues. The germline CDR1 and CDR2 sequences are MNHEY and SVGAGI.

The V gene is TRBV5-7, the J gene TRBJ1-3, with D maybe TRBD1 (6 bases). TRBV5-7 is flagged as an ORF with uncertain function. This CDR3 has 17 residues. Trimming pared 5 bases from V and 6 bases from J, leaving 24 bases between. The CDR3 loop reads CASSSIDRTNGLNTIYF. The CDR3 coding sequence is TGTGCCAGCAGTTCAATCGACAGGACCAACGGATTAAACACCATATATTTT.

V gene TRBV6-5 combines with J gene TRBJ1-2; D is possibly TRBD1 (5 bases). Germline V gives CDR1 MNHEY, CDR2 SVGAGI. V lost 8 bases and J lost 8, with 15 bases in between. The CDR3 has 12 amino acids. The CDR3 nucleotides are TGTGCCAGCGGCTTACGGAGGGGCGGCTACACCTTC. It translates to CASGLRRGGYTF.